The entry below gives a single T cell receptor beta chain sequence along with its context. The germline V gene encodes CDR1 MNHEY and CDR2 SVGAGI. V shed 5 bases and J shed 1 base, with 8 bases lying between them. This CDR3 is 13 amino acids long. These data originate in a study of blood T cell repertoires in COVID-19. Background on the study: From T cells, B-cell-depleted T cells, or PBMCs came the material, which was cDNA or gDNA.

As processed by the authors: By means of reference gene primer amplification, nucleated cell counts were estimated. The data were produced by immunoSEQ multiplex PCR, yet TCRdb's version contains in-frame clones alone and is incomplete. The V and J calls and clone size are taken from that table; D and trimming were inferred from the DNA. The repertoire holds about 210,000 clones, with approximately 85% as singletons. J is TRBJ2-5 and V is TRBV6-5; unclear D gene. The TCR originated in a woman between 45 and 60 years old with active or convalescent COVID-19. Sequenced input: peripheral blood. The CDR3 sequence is CASSRRSQETQYF. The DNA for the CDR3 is TGTGCCAGCAGTAGGCGGTCCCAAGAGACCCAGTACTTC.